This T cell receptor beta chain was obtained from a study of T cell responses to AZD1222 COVID-19 vaccine. From germline, CDR1 is MNHNY and CDR2 SVGAGI (reference sequence). This CDR3 has 16 residues. Between the trimmed V and J ends, which lost 5 bases and 8 bases, there was a span of 22 bases. Findings of the study overall: Recipients of two AZD1222 doses showed rising Spike-specific TCR breadth and depth. Repertoires were obtained solely post-peak T cell response. Spike regions recognized by vaccine-associated CD4 TCRs spanned the protein, led by 160-218 and 743-854. Baseline seropositives among AZD1222 recipients totaled only five to seven.

Only in-frame clones appear in the TCRdb table, and some are missing; sequencing was by immunoSEQ multiplex PCR. This sample has about 150,000 clones, with more than 85% found just once. Note on this clone: The antigen remains undetermined.

The sequencing used peripheral blood, collected 28 days after the second AZD1222 dose. This TCR was sampled from an adult who received the AZD1222 COVID-19 vaccine. This sequence joins TRBV6-6 and TRBJ2-1, with D tentatively TRBD1 (5 bases). CDR3 coding DNA: TGTGCCAGCAGTGCGACCGGACCTTCTGGGGCCGATGAGCAGTTCTTC. Protein product: CASSATGPSGADEQFF.